The entry that follows covers one TCR beta chain sequence. The antigen is undetermined. This sample was included in a study of cytomegalovirus exposure and HLA in healthy donors. Regarding the study as a whole: Cytomegalovirus-associated status was assigned to 164 TCR beta chains. Some public TCRs appeared in many individuals, while most sequences were rare.

The PCR contained 60 Vbeta and 13 Jbeta primers. Sequenced by immunoSEQ multiplex PCR; TCRdb stores in-frame clones only, minus some. The profile shows roughly 80,000 clones, more than 75% of them singletons. The CDR3 consists of 15 residues. The germline gives CDR1 MNHEY, CDR2 SVGAGI. The V end lost 6 bases, the J end lost 1 base, and 13 bases lay between the germline ends. The sequence came from a male donor in good health and CMV-seropositive. Sequencing was carried out using PBMCs. The V call is TRBV6-5, the J call TRBJ2-4, with D unclear. In DNA form, the CDR3 reads TGTGCCAGCAGGACCGATCGGAGTGCCAAAAACATTCAGTACTTC. Residues: CASRTDRSAKNIQYF.